This record covers a single T cell receptor beta chain. TCR beta CDR3 regions were amplified from RNA transcripts. In the first-round RT-PCR of the TCR CDR3, the HTBI primer set was used. One entry per CDR3 protein, called by TCRdb with MiXCR from the multiplex PCR reads. The data show 550,000 to 600,000 distinct CDR3 sequences, around 42% seen once. This CDR3 spans 12 amino acids. V dropped 3 bases and J dropped 7 bases, with 13 bases sitting between them. From germline, CDR1 is DFQATT and CDR2 SNEGSKA (reference sequence). This sample was included in a study of T cells in Graves' hyperthyroidism and ophthalmopathy.

This sequence joins TRBV20-1 and TRBJ2-7; D is unclear. This TCR was sampled from an adult woman with Graves' disease, either hyperthyroidism or ophthalmopathy (not recorded which). The source material was peripheral blood or thyroid tissue (not recorded which). CDR3 amino acids: CSASGLGREQYF. CDR3 bases: TGCAGTGCTAGTGGTTTAGGAAGGGAGCAGTACTTC.